The 10 T cell receptor beta chains below were found in one sample sequenced in a study of T cell clonotyping in hematopoietic cell transplantation (dated by TCRdb to about 2021). To prepare the library, the immunoSEQ multiplex PCR assay was applied. Not all clones reach the TCRdb copy of this immuneACCESS table, which keeps in-frame sequences only. Checked studies attribute under half of the gap to unresolved V genes and leave the rest unexplained. The sample table lists around 6,000 clones, roughly 30% of them with a count of one. The biggest ten clones account for about 17% of the sample. In the paper's terms, the time point label means: 30 days after allo-HCT. Sequenced material: peripheral blood mononuclear cells, taken 30 days after allogeneic stem cell transplant. Receptor source: a female patient in her fifties who had an allogeneic stem cell transplant from an unrelated donor, so the T cells may come from the graft donor. Some clones in this sample may be carry-over from other donors' samples.

The genes are TRBV30 and TRBJ1-1, with D possibly matching TRBD1 (5 bases). The CDR3 contains 14 residues. Germline CDR1 is GTSNPN and CDR2 is SVGIG (reference sequence). V shed 4 bases and J shed 1 base, with 13 bases lying between them. CDR3 DNA: TGTGCCTGGACACCGCGACAGCCGAACACTGAAGCTTTCTTT. It codes for CAWTPRQPNTEAFF.

This sequence joins TRBV5-6 and TRBJ2-7; D gene unclear. This CDR3 spans 13 amino acids. V gave up 1 base and J gave up 0 bases, with 5 bases separating them. Germline V CDR1 and CDR2: SGHDT, YYEEEE. CDR3: CASSLSSSYEQYF. The CDR3 region has the DNA TGTGCCAGCAGCTTGTCCAGCTCCTACGAGCAGTACTTC.

The chain links TRBV7-2 to TRBJ2-7, with D tentatively TRBD1 (6 bases). The CDR3 runs to 12 residues. The germline CDR1 and CDR2 sequences are SGHTA and FQGNSA. V lost 3 bases to trimming and J lost 10 bases, with 13 bases between them. The CDR3 here is CASSLGDTFQYF. The CDR3 DNA follows: TGTGCCAGCAGCTTGGGGGACACCTTCCAGTACTTC.

The chain joins TRBV5-6 to TRBJ2-5; 7 bases map to TRBD1. This CDR3 region has 14 residues. V dropped 5 bases and J dropped 2; count of bases not matched to a gene: 6. The V gene's germline CDR1 is SGHDT and CDR2 YYEEEE. CDR3 loop: CASSSGQVQETQYF. CDR3 sequence (DNA): TGTGCCAGCAGTTCCGGACAGGTTCAAGAGACCCAGTACTTC.

This chain links TRBV30 with TRBJ1-2; D perhaps matches TRBD1 (5 bases). The V end lost 0 bases, the J end lost 8 bases, and 13 bases lay between the germline ends. This CDR3 is built from 13 residues. CDR1 is GTSNPN and CDR2 is SVGIG in the germline V gene (reference sequence). CDR3 sequence: CAWSVMGRGGYTF. CDR3 DNA: TGTGCCTGGAGTGTCATGGGGCGCGGAGGCTACACCTTC.

The chain carries TRBV27 and TRBJ2-3, with D possibly TRBD2 on 5 matching bases. V lost 6 bases and J lost 6, with 13 bases in between. This CDR3 spans 13 amino acids. In germline, CDR1 is MNHEY, CDR2 SMNVEV (reference sequence). This CDR3 is CASSFIPGDTQYF. In DNA form, the CDR3 reads TGTGCCAGCAGCTTTATTCCGGGGGATACGCAGTATTTT.

This clone counts as medium-sized. The rearrangement joins TRBV9 to TRBJ2-7; 7 bases line up with TRBD2. This CDR3 is 14 amino acids long. V shed 2 bases, J shed 5 bases, and the junction held 7 bases outside the gene matches. Germline lookup yields CDR1 SGDLS and CDR2 YYNGEE. CDR3 residues: CASSVSGGSHEQYF. CDR3 coding DNA: TGTGCCAGCAGCGTTTCGGGCGGGAGCCACGAGCAGTACTTC.

The chain recombines TRBV5-1 with TRBJ2-3, with D uncertain. The CDR3 has 14 residues. Trimming took 1 base from V and 1 from J, leaving 7 bases between them. Germline CDR1 reads SGHRS; CDR2 reads YFSETQ. The CDR3 region has the DNA TGCGCCAGCAGCTTGCTGGCGCGCACAGATACGCAGTATTTT. Translation: CASSLLARTDTQYF.

V and J are TRBV30 and TRBJ1-1; perhaps TRBD1 as D (5 bases). V shed 7 bases and J shed 5 bases, with 8 bases lying between them. The CDR3 covers 10 residues. Germline lookup yields CDR1 GTSNPN and CDR2 SVGIG (reference sequence). The CDR3 region is CASGRTEAFF. CDR3 coding DNA: TGTGCCTCGGGGCGGACTGAAGCTTTCTTT. The whole variable domain, filled in from reference TRBV30 and TRBJ1-1, reads SQTIHQWPATLVQPVGSPLSLECTVEGTSNPNLYWYRQAAGRGLQLLFYSVGIGQISSEVPQNLSASRPQDRQFILSSKKLLLSDSGFYLCASGRTEAFFGQGTRLTVV.

V usage is TRBV30 and J usage is TRBJ1-3; 10 positions agree with TRBD1. V lost 5 bases to trimming and J lost 4 bases; unmatched junction nucleotides: 2. Germline V CDR1 and CDR2: GTSNPN, SVGIG (reference sequence). This CDR3 has 13 residues. The CDR3: CAWEGQGGNTIYF. The CDR3 nucleotides are TGTGCCTGGGAGGGACAGGGGGGAAACACCATATATTTT. Together with reference TRBV30 and TRBJ1-3, the CDR3 gives the full variable domain: SQTIHQWPATLVQPVGSPLSLECTVEGTSNPNLYWYRQAAGRGLQLLFYSVGIGQISSEVPQNLSASRPQDRQFILSSKKLLLSDSGFYLCAWEGQGGNTIYFGEGSWLTVV.